Listed here are 2 T cell receptor beta chains from one sample, sequenced in a study of blood T cell repertoires in COVID-19. Only in-frame clones appear in the TCRdb table, and some are missing; sequencing was by immunoSEQ multiplex PCR. The table lists 320,000 or so clones, roughly 90% of them singletons. Material for sequencing was PBMCs or T cells enriched from blood (not recorded which). The receptors were gathered from a man aged 60 to 69 who had recovered from COVID-19.

The chain combines TRBV15 with TRBJ1-5, with TRBD1 matching over 7 bases. Germline V gene data show CDR1 as LNHNV and CDR2 as YYDKDF (reference sequence). The trim removed 5 bases at V and 1 base at J, leaving 14 bases unmatched. The CDR3 has 18 residues. This CDR3 is CATSGNRGTALSNQPQHF. The DNA of the CDR3 is TGTGCCACCAGCGGCAATCGGGGGACAGCCCTCAGCAATCAGCCCCAGCATTTT.

The chain is built from TRBV11-2 and TRBJ1-1; 8 bases align to TRBD1. J lost 4 bases, V lost 5 bases, and 12 bases had no gene match. The CDR3 extends over 16 amino acids. Germline V gene lookup returns CDR1 SGHAT and CDR2 FQNNGV. The CDR3 is CASSKNRGLVATEAFF. CDR3 nucleotides: TGTGCCAGCAGCAAAAACAGGGGGTTGGTCGCCACTGAAGCTTTCTTT.